This T cell receptor beta chain stems from a study of long-term antiretroviral therapy in people with HIV. Whole-study context: Earliest sampling preceded the 2015 immediate-ART recommendation by about a decade.

Donors needed at least one pre-ART PBMC sample plus at least two post-ART samples. This clone was detected only a few times. It was version v3.0 of the immunoSEQ assay that was run at survey level. Assay: immunoSEQ multiplex PCR; the TCRdb copy retains only in-frame clones and omits some. The sample includes approximately 14,000 clones, 80% of them seen just once. This TCR was sampled from a man aged 40-49 years with HIV. Sequencing was performed on unsorted PBMCs, taken 3.2 years before starting antiretroviral therapy.

The CDR3 region is CASSLGQVGHEQYF. As DNA, the CDR3 is TGCGCCAGCAGCTTGGGACAGGTCGGCCACGAGCAGTACTTC. The rearrangement links TRBV5-1 to TRBJ2-7, with a weak D call TRBD1 (6 bases). V lost 0 bases, J lost 5 bases, and 12 bases lay in between. Germline CDR1 SGHRS, CDR2 YFSETQ. The CDR3 is made up of 14 amino acids. Drawing the rest from reference TRBV5-1 and TRBJ2-7, the complete variable domain is KAGVTQTPRYLIKTRGQQVTLSCSPISGHRSVSWYQQTPGQGLQFLFEYFSETQRNKGNFPGRFSGRQFSNSRSEMNVSTLELGDSALYLCASSLGQVGHEQYFGPGTRLTVT.